This entry describes one T cell receptor (beta chain). The antigen is undetermined. The sample originates from a study of blood T cells in healthy people across ages. Points from the study as a whole: No conclusive comparison of naive versus antigen-experienced cells was possible with unsorted PBMCs.

Through a sample-barcoded 5' primer and a J-beta primer mix, a second PCR was run for roughly 7 to 11 cycles. TCRdb independently ran MiXCR on the 5' RACE reads; one entry per CDR3 protein. The sample yields around 940,000 distinct CDR3 sequences, about 53% seen once. Donors each provided 8 to 10 milliliters of peripheral blood. Isolation of PBMCs gave at least 7 million cells per sample. The V segment lost 4 bases and the J segment 9 bases; nucleotides outside the gene matches: 13. The CDR3 is 17 amino acids. The chain links TRBV12-3 or TRBV12-4 to TRBJ2-1, with TRBD2 matching over 12 bases. The receptor was derived from a woman in her sixties in good health. Source material: blood. CDR3 loop: CASSSQKLAGGQGEQFF. In nucleotides, the CDR3 is TGTGCCAGCAGTTCCCAAAAGCTAGCGGGAGGGCAGGGTGAGCAGTTCTTC.